This T cell receptor (beta chain) was retrieved from a study of beta chain features in type 1 diabetes. Investigators reverse transcribed all isolated RNA, so they sequenced expressed TCRB transcripts. Profiling relied on immunoSEQ multiplex PCR, and the TCRdb table lists in-frame clones only, not all of them. This sample has 860,000 or so clones, with around a sixth found just once. Germline V gene data show CDR1 as SGHNT and CDR2 as YYREEE (reference sequence). CDR3 length: 15 amino acids. V lost 1 base and J lost 9; bases outside the gene matches: 9. Sequenced material: naive CD4+ T cells from blood. The chain recombines TRBV5-4 with TRBJ2-1; 8 nucleotides align to TRBD2. The clonotype comes from a woman in her late teens or twenties in good health. CDR3 nucleotide sequence: TGTGCCAGCAGCTTGACGGGAGGGCCTTTGGGTGAGCAGTTCTTC. Its protein product is CASSLTGGPLGEQFF.